This TCR beta chain was recorded in a study of T cells in localized non-small cell lung cancer. Regarding the study as a whole: Heterogeneity remains possible because sequencing was limited to only one tumor region. Elevated circulating T cell density in blood was associated with longer overall survival. When the top 100 tumor clones were examined, a median approximately 60 of them also appeared in the adjacent lung, which was paired and uninvolved. Uninvolved adjacent lung showed the highest T cell clonality, exceeding tumor.

In germline, CDR1 is MGHDK, CDR2 SYGVNS. V dropped 1 base and J dropped 3 bases, with 12 bases sitting between them. This CDR3 has 15 amino acids. A word on this clone: Antigen specificity is unknown.

Sequencing was performed with immunoSEQ multiplex PCR; in TCRdb, only in-frame clones are kept and a portion is missing. The data contain 23,000 or so clones, approximately 88% of them singletons. The rearrangement joins TRBV25-1 to TRBJ1-2; D is perhaps TRBD1 (6 bases). The source is a woman aged 35 to 70 with stage III lung adenocarcinoma. The material was peripheral blood mononuclear cells, obtained before any cancer treatment. In DNA, the CDR3 is TGTGCCAGCAGTGAATCCCGGGGGCGGGACTATGGCTACACCTTC. Amino acids: CASSESRGRDYGYTF.